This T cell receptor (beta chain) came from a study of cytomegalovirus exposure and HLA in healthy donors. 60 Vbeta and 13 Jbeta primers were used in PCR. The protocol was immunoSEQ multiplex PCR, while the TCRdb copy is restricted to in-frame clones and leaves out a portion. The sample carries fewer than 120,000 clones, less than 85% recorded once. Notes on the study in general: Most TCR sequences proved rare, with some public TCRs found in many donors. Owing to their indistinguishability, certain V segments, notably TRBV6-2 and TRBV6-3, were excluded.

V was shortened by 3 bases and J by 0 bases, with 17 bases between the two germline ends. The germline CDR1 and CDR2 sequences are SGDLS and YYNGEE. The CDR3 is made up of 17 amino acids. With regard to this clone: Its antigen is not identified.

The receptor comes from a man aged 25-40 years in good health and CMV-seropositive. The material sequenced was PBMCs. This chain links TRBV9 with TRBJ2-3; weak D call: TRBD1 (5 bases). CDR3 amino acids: CASSGGRLGASTDTQYF. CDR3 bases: TGTGCCAGCAGCGGAGGTCGGCTAGGGGCGAGCACAGATACGCAGTATTTT.